The 19 T cell receptor beta chains below were found in one sample sequenced in a study of T-cell memory formation after mild COVID-19. TCRdb analysed the 5' RACE reads with MiXCR anew, one entry per CDR3 protein. The sample holds some 600,000 distinct CDR3 sequences, 17% seen once. Sequencing input: PBMCs or a T cell subset sorted from them (not recorded which). These receptors originate from an adult woman who had mild COVID-19 (a few samples of this study predate the infection). Cell type and time point are not known.

This clonotype was counted between two and nine times. CDR3 residues: CASTRQSSGNTIYF. CDR3 DNA: TGTGCCAGTACCAGACAGAGCTCTGGAAACACCATATATTTT. The rearrangement joins TRBV19 to TRBJ1-3, with D perhaps TRBD1 (5 bases). Germline CDR1 LNHDA, CDR2 SQIVND (reference sequence). The length of the CDR3 is 14 residues. V dropped 7 bases and J dropped 0 bases, with 10 bases sitting between them.

This clonotype showed up just a few times. V and J are TRBV25-1 and TRBJ2-1; 10 bases align to TRBD2. CDR1 and CDR2 from the germline V gene are MGHDK and SYGVNS. The CDR3 spans 14 residues. The V and J ends lost 6 bases and 6 bases, in that order; junction bases with no gene match: 5. As DNA, the CDR3 is TGTGCCAGCAGATACAGCGGGGGGGCCAATGAGCAGTTCTTC. Protein sequence: CASRYSGGANEQFF. The entire variable domain, with the rest obtained from reference TRBV25-1 and TRBJ2-1, is as follows: EADIYQTPRYLVIGTGKKITLECSQTMGHDKMYWYQQDPGMELHLIHYSYGVNSTEKGDLSSESTVSRIRTEHFPLTLESARPSHTSQYLCASRYSGGANEQFFGPGTRLTVL.

This clonotype came up a few times. The chain carries TRBV12-3 or TRBV12-4 and TRBJ2-7; tentatively, D is TRBD2 (7 bases). This CDR3 contains 13 residues. V lost 6 bases to trimming and J lost 2 bases, with 11 bases between them. In DNA, the CDR3 is TGTGCCAGCAGCAGGGAGGGGGCCTACGAGCAGTACTTC. Protein product: CASSREGAYEQYF.

This chain's CDR3 is CAWRRNGYGYTF. DNA for the CDR3: TGTGCCTGGAGGCGGAACGGCTATGGCTACACCTTC. V is TRBV30 and J is TRBJ1-2, with D unclear. The CDR3 loop spans 12 amino acids. V was trimmed by 3 bases and J by 4 bases, leaving 9 bases between them. The germline V gene encodes CDR1 GTSNPN and CDR2 SVGIG (reference sequence). Looking up the rest from reference TRBV30 and TRBJ1-2 gives the full variable domain: SQTIHQWPATLVQPVGSPLSLECTVEGTSNPNLYWYRQAAGRGLQLLFYSVGIGQISSEVPQNLSASRPQDRQFILSSKKLLLSDSGFYLCAWRRNGYGYTFGSGTRLTVV.

This clonotype was counted between two and nine times. This chain uses TRBV6-5 with TRBJ2-6; 9 positions match TRBD2. The trim removed 2 bases at V and 4 bases at J, leaving 9 bases unmatched. The germline V gene has CDR1 MNHEY and CDR2 SVGAGI. The CDR3 extends over 18 amino acids. The CDR3 is CASSYVPSGVAGANVLTF. DNA of the CDR3: TGTGCCAGCAGTTACGTACCTAGCGGGGTGGCCGGGGCCAACGTCCTGACTTTC.

V usage is TRBV19 and J usage is TRBJ2-7; 7 bases line up with TRBD1. V lost 4 bases to trimming and J lost 0 bases; unmatched junction nucleotides: 15. Germline V gives CDR1 LNHDA, CDR2 SQIVND (reference sequence). The CDR3 length is 18 residues. The CDR3 DNA sequence: TGTGCCAGTAGTAGGGCCGGGGACAGCTCGAGTTTCTCCTACGAGCAGTACTTC. This codes for CASSRAGDSSSFSYEQYF.

This chain connects TRBV6-5 to TRBJ1-6; tentative D call: TRBD1 (6 bases). CDR1 and CDR2 (germline): MNHEY, SVGAGI. The CDR3 extends over 15 amino acids. Between the trimmed V and J ends, which lost 6 bases and 10 bases, there was a span of 19 bases. The CDR3 DNA follows: TGTGCCAGCAGGACTGGGGGGCAATTAGGATCACCCCTCCACTTT. Residues: CASRTGGQLGSPLHF.

The chain links TRBV30 to TRBJ1-2; perhaps TRBD1 as D (5 bases). The length of the CDR3 is 17 residues. Germline V CDR1 and CDR2: GTSNPN, SVGIG (reference sequence). Trimming took 3 bases from V and 3 from J, leaving 23 bases between them. CDR3: CAWRLGAGRRRDYGYTF. The CDR3 nucleotides read TGTGCCTGGAGACTCGGAGCGGGACGGCGAAGAGACTATGGCTACACCTTC.

This chain uses TRBV12-3 or TRBV12-4 with TRBJ1-1; the D gene is possibly TRBD1 (6 bases). V was cut by 6 bases and J by 0 bases, with 14 bases left in between. The CDR3 sequence is 15 residues long. CDR3 DNA sequence: TGTGCCAGCAGCCCGTTTACAGGGCTGAACACTGAAGCTTTCTTT. Translated: CASSPFTGLNTEAFF.

This chain links TRBV20-1 with TRBJ2-3, with 9 nucleotides matching TRBD2. This CDR3 contains 17 residues. Germline V lookup: CDR1 DFQATT, CDR2 SNEGSKA (reference sequence). J was trimmed by 0 bases and V by 0 bases; bases with no gene match: 7. CDR3: CSAREASGRLSTDTQYF. As DNA, the CDR3 is TGCAGTGCTAGAGAGGCAAGCGGGAGGTTAAGCACAGATACGCAGTATTTT.

J is TRBJ2-3 and V is TRBV5-1; D gene ambiguous. V was trimmed by 1 base and J by 3 bases, leaving 9 bases between them. CDR3 length: 14 residues. Germline V CDR1 and CDR2: SGHRS, YFSETQ. The CDR3 reads CASSLNRRTDTQYF. The CDR3 DNA reads as TGCGCCAGCAGCTTGAATCGTCGGACAGATACGCAGTATTTT.

This clonotype was counted only a few times. The chain carries TRBV5-4 and TRBJ2-7, with D maybe TRBD2 (5 bases). Germline CDR1 and CDR2: SGHNT and YYREEE (reference sequence). The CDR3 totals 12 residues. Trimming took 3 bases from V and 5 from J, leaving 9 bases between them. CDR3 protein: CASSWGENEQYF. The CDR3, as DNA: TGTGCCAGCAGCTGGGGAGAGAACGAGCAGTACTTC.

This clonotype came up a few times. This chain joins TRBV9 and TRBJ2-1; 8 bases match TRBD2. Germline trimming cut 2 bases from V and 6 bases from J; bases unmatched to any gene: 10. This CDR3 has 16 amino acids. Per germline, CDR1 SGDLS and CDR2 YYNGEE. The CDR3 region is CASSVQTSVGSNEQFF. CDR3 DNA: TGTGCCAGCAGCGTCCAGACTAGCGTGGGAAGCAATGAGCAGTTCTTC. Full variable domain (missing parts from reference TRBV9 and TRBJ2-1): DSGVTQTPKHLITATGQRVTLRCSPRSGDLSVYWYQQSLDQGLQFLIQYYNGEERAKGNILERFSAQQFPDLHSELNLSSLELGDSALYFCASSVQTSVGSNEQFFGPGTRLTVL.

This clonotype has a handful of counts. The chain is built from TRBV25-1 and TRBJ2-2; D is uncertain. This CDR3 is 15 amino acids long. The V gene lost 3 bases and the J gene lost 6 bases, with 14 bases spanning the gap. Looked up from germline, CDR1 is MGHDK and CDR2 is SYGVNS. This CDR3 is CASSEGRGIAGELFF. CDR3 DNA sequence: TGTGCCAGCAGTGAGGGCAGAGGTATCGCCGGGGAGCTGTTTTTT.

The chain recombines TRBV6-2 or TRBV6-3 with TRBJ1-5; D might be TRBD1 (6 bases). The CDR3 totals 17 residues. Germline V gene data show CDR1 as MNHEY and CDR2 as SVGEGT. Trimming removed 5 bases at V and 1 base at J, with 18 bases between. CDR3: CASSGGWGAASNQPQHF. The DNA for the CDR3 is TGTGCCAGCAGTGGGGGCTGGGGGGCAGCGAGCAATCAGCCCCAGCATTTT.

There are a few counts of this clonotype. This sequence joins TRBV11-2 and TRBJ2-4; D might be TRBD1 (5 bases). CDR3 length: 12 amino acids. V lost 2 bases to trimming and J lost 8 bases, with 7 bases between them. The germline V gene encodes CDR1 SGHAT and CDR2 FQNNGV. The CDR3 DNA reads as TGTGCCAGCAGCTTAATAGGGGACATTCAGTACTTC. Translating gives CASSLIGDIQYF.

V usage is TRBV29-1 and J usage is TRBJ1-1, with D perhaps matching TRBD1 (5 bases). The V and J ends lost 3 bases and 10 bases respectively, with 15 bases between them. Germline CDR1 reads SQVTM; CDR2 reads ANQGSEA. The CDR3 sequence is 12 residues long. CDR3 protein: CSVDSGSGRAFF. CDR3 DNA: TGCAGCGTTGACTCCGGGTCAGGGAGAGCTTTCTTT.

The V call is TRBV18, the J call TRBJ1-4, with unresolved D. Looked up from germline, CDR1 is KGHSH and CDR2 is LQKENI. The ends were cut back, 5 bases at V and 12 bases at J, with 16 bases in the middle. The CDR3 runs 13 residues. The CDR3 region is CASSTEFVRELFF. DNA for the CDR3: TGTGCCAGCTCAACGGAATTCGTACGGGAACTGTTTTTT.

The chain employs TRBV7-2 and TRBJ2-2; 12 nucleotides line up with TRBD2. Germline V gene data show CDR1 as SGHTA and CDR2 as FQGNSA. J was trimmed by 7 bases and V by 5 bases; bases with no gene match: 14. The CDR3 loop spans 18 amino acids. The chain's CDR3 is CASSEKVRLAGVVGELFF. CDR3 sequence (DNA): TGTGCCAGCAGCGAGAAAGTTCGACTAGCGGGAGTCGTCGGGGAGCTGTTTTTT.